This TCR beta chain was documented in a study of blood T cells in healthy people across ages. A second PCR, run for about 7 to 11 cycles, used a sample-barcoded 5' primer plus a J-beta primer mix. TCRdb re-called the 5' RACE reads with MiXCR, one entry per CDR3 protein. The profile shows hundreds of thousands of distinct CDR3 sequences, around 38% of them singletons. Per sample, no less than 5.5 micrograms of total RNA were extracted. CDR1 and CDR2 (germline): SNHLY, FYNNEI. The CDR3 length is 14 residues. The V gene lost 8 bases and the J gene lost 6 bases, with 20 bases spanning the gap. Study-level findings and limits: Long-lived donors had more naive CD4+ cells and higher diversity than aged donors.

This clonotype came up a few times. The antigen remains unidentified. The source of this sequence is a man older than 75 in good health. Sequenced material: blood. V usage is TRBV2 and J usage is TRBJ2-7; D gene unclear. The CDR3 protein is CASGQMWTPCEQYF. Here the CDR3 DNA reads TGTGCCAGCGGTCAAATGTGGACCCCCTGCGAGCAGTACTTC.